The 27 T cell receptor beta chains reported below all come from one sample, sequenced in a study of T cells in tumors after PD-1 blockade. Generated by immunoSEQ multiplex PCR, the TCRdb table keeps only in-frame clones and is missing some. The sample lists some 11,000 clones, roughly three fifths occurring once. Sequencing used tumor tissue, obtained before anti-PD-1 treatment. The source is a human donor with basal cell carcinoma.

The rearrangement uses TRBV6-2 or TRBV6-3 and TRBJ1-1, with a possible D match to TRBD1 (5 bases). CDR3 length equals 15 residues. Per germline, CDR1 MNHEY and CDR2 SVGEGT. V was pared by 2 bases and J by 5 bases, with 15 bases between. The CDR3 spells CASSYRDYFRTEAFF. CDR3 nucleotide sequence: TGTGCCAGCAGTTACAGGGACTACTTTAGGACTGAAGCTTTCTTT.

The chain joins TRBV10-3 to TRBJ1-1, with a weak D call TRBD1 (5 bases). CDR1 and CDR2 from the germline V gene are ENHRY and SYGVKD. The CDR3 has 15 residues. Trimming removed 0 bases from V and 0 bases from J, with 8 bases in between. Written as DNA, the CDR3 is TGTGCCATCAGTGAGTCGGGACGGTTGAACACTGAAGCTTTCTTT. Protein product: CAISESGRLNTEAFF.

This clone was observed a single time. The rearrangement joins TRBV7-2 to TRBJ1-5; a weak D match, TRBD1 (5 bases). Trimming removed 2 bases at V and 1 base at J, with 15 bases between. The CDR3 loop spans 17 amino acids. Germline V gene lookup returns CDR1 SGHTA and CDR2 FQGNSA. DNA of the CDR3: TGTGCCAGCAGCTTACAGGGTGGGGGGTGGAGCAATCAGCCCCAGCATTTT. This codes for CASSLQGGGWSNQPQHF.

CDR3 region: CASSQIGGGTDTQYF. The DNA for the CDR3 is TGTGCCAGCAGCCAAATCGGGGGGGGCACAGATACGCAGTATTTT. This chain joins TRBV7-8 and TRBJ2-3, with 8 bases fitting TRBD2. Germline values: CDR1 SGHVS, CDR2 FQNEAQ. This CDR3 spans 15 amino acids. Trimming took 5 bases from V and 1 from J; bases not matched to a gene: 5.

This chain connects TRBV9 to TRBJ2-1; 11 bases map to TRBD2. CDR3 size: 18 residues. J lost 0 bases, V lost 0 bases, and 5 bases had no gene match. Per the germline V gene, CDR1 is SGDLS and CDR2 is YYNGEE. In DNA form, the CDR3 reads TGTGCCAGCAGCGTAGGTAGCGGGAGGGCGGGCTCCTACAATGAGCAGTTCTTC. Translation gives CASSVGSGRAGSYNEQFF.

The rearrangement joins TRBV6-6 to TRBJ2-7, with D perhaps TRBD1 (5 bases). With 0 bases removed from V and 3 bases from J, the gap between germline ends came to 12 bases. Per the germline V gene, CDR1 is MNHNY and CDR2 is SVGAGI (reference sequence). The CDR3 is 15 residues long. Here the CDR3 DNA reads TGTGCCAGCAGTTACTCGTATCCCAGGGACTACGAGCAGTACTTC. Its translation is CASSYSYPRDYEQYF.

This chain uses TRBV2 with TRBJ1-1; D perhaps matches TRBD1 (6 bases). Germline CDR1 is SNHLY and CDR2 is FYNNEI. V was clipped by 10 bases and J by 1 base, with 16 bases between them. This CDR3 spans 14 amino acids. The CDR3 DNA is TGTGCCACCCAGGCGGGACACCGGAACACTGAAGCTTTCTTT. Protein product: CATQAGHRNTEAFF.

The chain links TRBV10-3 to TRBJ2-1; D remains ambiguous. The length of the CDR3 is 14 residues. V was trimmed by 3 bases and J by 4 bases, leaving 10 bases between them. Germline V gene lookup returns CDR1 ENHRY and CDR2 SYGVKD. The CDR3 protein is CAISESQSYNEQFF. The CDR3, as DNA: TGTGCCATCAGTGAAAGTCAGAGTTACAATGAGCAGTTCTTC.

The V gene is TRBV7-9, the J gene TRBJ2-3; D remains unclear. Germline V gene lookup returns CDR1 SEHNR and CDR2 FQNEAQ (reference sequence). The CDR3 totals 14 residues. V lost 1 base to trimming and J lost 0 bases, with 5 bases between them. CDR3 amino acids: CASSLDPSTDTQYF. The CDR3 DNA is TGTGCCAGCAGCTTAGACCCTAGCACAGATACGCAGTATTTT.

A word on this clone: Other DNA sequences in this specimen translate into the identical CDR3. The V gene is TRBV3-1 (or the pseudogene TRBV3-2), the J gene TRBJ1-1; no definite D call. The CDR3 extends over 11 amino acids. Trimming removed 1 base from V and 5 bases from J, with 2 bases in between. CDR1 and CDR2 (germline): LGHDT, YNNKEL (reference sequence). The CDR3 coding sequence is TGTGCCAGCAGCCAAGGGACTGAAGCTTTCTTT. Translation: CASSQGTEAFF.

This sequence joins TRBV19 and TRBJ2-1; D is perhaps TRBD1 or TRBD2 (5 bases each). Per germline, CDR1 LNHDA and CDR2 SQIVND (reference sequence). The CDR3 extends over 13 amino acids. Trimming shortened V by 3 bases and J by 9 bases, and 12 bases separated the two germline ends. CDR3 sequence (DNA): TGTGCCAGTAGTATTGGGGGAGTGAGTGAGCAGTTCTTC. Translation gives CASSIGGVSEQFF.

This chain links TRBV27 with TRBJ1-5, with D possibly matching TRBD1 (5 bases). Trimming shortened V by 5 bases and J by 3 bases, and 11 bases separated the two germline ends. The CDR3 contains 14 residues. Looked up from germline, CDR1 is MNHEY and CDR2 is SMNVEV (reference sequence). The CDR3 is CASSTGRNNQPQHF. In DNA, the CDR3 is TGTGCCAGCAGTACAGGACGGAACAATCAGCCCCAGCATTTT.

The rearrangement links TRBV28 to TRBJ1-5; D call uncertain. V dropped 1 base and J dropped 4 bases, with 5 bases sitting between them. Germline V gene lookup returns CDR1 MDHEN and CDR2 SYDVKM. The CDR3 consists of 13 residues. In DNA form, the CDR3 reads TGTGCCAGCAGTTTATACCCTAATCAGCCCCAGCATTTT. Its translation is CASSLYPNQPQHF.

The chain employs TRBV15 and TRBJ2-7; perhaps TRBD1 as D (5 bases). The CDR3 runs to 14 residues. The germline V gene has CDR1 LNHNV and CDR2 YYDKDF (reference sequence). The germline V and J ends were trimmed by 1 base and 0 bases, with 7 bases remaining between them. CDR3 sequence (DNA): TGTGCCACCAGCAGAGGGGGCTACTCCTACGAGCAGTACTTC. It specifies CATSRGGYSYEQYF.

The sample holds a few counts of this clone. The CDR3, as DNA: TGTGCCAGCAGTTCCAATGGTAGGGGTCTTAATCAGCCCCAGCATTTT. It translates to CASSSNGRGLNQPQHF. The gene calls are TRBV7-2 and TRBJ1-5, with a tentative D call TRBD1 (5 bases). From germline, CDR1 is SGHTA and CDR2 FQGNSA. The CDR3 length is 16 residues. Trimming took off 6 bases at V and 4 bases at J, with 19 bases between the two ends.

This clone occurred once. This chain joins TRBV10-1 and TRBJ1-6; D is ambiguous. Germline CDR1 WNHNN, CDR2 SYGVQD (reference sequence). V lost 4 bases, J lost 10 bases, and 2 bases lay in between. The CDR3 runs 10 residues. Written as DNA, the CDR3 is TGCGCCAGCAGTGGATCACCCCTCCACTTT. Its translation: CASSGSPLHF.

The gene calls are TRBV7-9 and TRBJ1-3; no firm D call. V gave up 1 base and J gave up 6 bases, with 7 bases separating them. The CDR3 spans 13 residues. CDR1 is SEHNR, CDR2 FQNEAQ, per germline (reference sequence). The CDR3 nucleotides are TGTGCCAGCAGCTTAGGACGGATAAACACCATATATTTT. Translation gives CASSLGRINTIYF.

This clone was observed a few times. This chain uses TRBV2 with TRBJ2-7, with TRBD1 matching over 8 bases. V lost 4 bases and J lost 2; bases outside the gene matches: 7. Per the germline V gene, CDR1 is SNHLY and CDR2 is FYNNEI. This CDR3 has 15 residues. CDR3 sequence (DNA): TGTGCCAGCAGTGCCCAGGGCAGGGGGCCCTACGAGCAGTACTTC. Residues: CASSAQGRGPYEQYF. Variable domain in full (rest from reference TRBV2 and TRBJ2-7): EPEVTQTPSHQVTQMGQEVILRCVPISNHLYFYWYRQILGQKVEFLVSFYNNEISEKSEIFDDQFSVERPDGSNFTLKIRSTKLEDSAMYFCASSAQGRGPYEQYFGPGTRLTVT.

As for this clone: No conserved phenylalanine or tryptophan ends this CDR3, so it is likely a read error. The limits of the CDR3 on the DNA are not certain, so only TCRdb's listed CDR3 is given. The chain carries TRBV30 and TRBJ2-7; the table's D gene call, TRBD1, was not cross checked with the DNA. Germline V gene data show CDR1 as GTSNPN and CDR2 as SVGIG (reference sequence). The CDR3 length equals 15 residues, ends included. This chain's CDR3 is CAWSVRGTGTPRPRI.

The V and J genes are TRBV6-1 and TRBJ2-1; D gene ambiguous. V gave up 1 base and J gave up 4 bases, with 11 bases separating them. CDR3 size: 15 residues. In germline, CDR1 is MNHNS, CDR2 SASEGT. The CDR3 DNA is TGTGCCAGCAGTGAAGTAGGGTTAGGATACAATGAGCAGTTCTTC. Translated: CASSEVGLGYNEQFF.

The J gene is TRBJ2-7, the V gene TRBV5-4; 12 bases match TRBD2. Germline assignment: CDR1 SGHNT and CDR2 YYREEE (reference sequence). The CDR3 runs to 18 residues. V shed 2 bases and J 0 bases; nucleotides not matched to a gene: 9. CDR3 bases: TGTGCCAGCAGCTTCAGGACTAGCGGGACTGCCTCCTCCTACGAGCAGTACTTC. As protein: CASSFRTSGTASSYEQYF.

The V and J genes are TRBV12-3 or TRBV12-4 and TRBJ2-7, with TRBD1 matching 8 bases. This CDR3 has 13 residues. V shed 5 bases and J 6 bases; nucleotides not matched to a gene: 6. This CDR3 reads CASSRDRTGEQYF. CDR3 coding DNA: TGTGCCAGCAGTCGGGACAGGACTGGCGAGCAGTACTTC.

In this sample, this clone turned up a few times. The chain is built from TRBV5-1 and TRBJ1-1; D is possibly TRBD1 (5 bases). The germline gives CDR1 SGHRS, CDR2 YFSETQ. V lost 2 bases, J lost 3 bases, and 11 bases lay in between. The CDR3 sequence is 14 residues long. CDR3 sequence: CASSLWGEHTEAFF. CDR3 DNA: TGCGCCAGCAGCTTATGGGGGGAGCACACTGAAGCTTTCTTT.

The rearrangement joins TRBV6-2 or TRBV6-3 to TRBJ2-6; D call uncertain. V lost 6 bases and J lost 0, with 9 bases in between. This CDR3 spans 15 amino acids. Germline V CDR1 and CDR2: MNHEY, SVGEGT. The CDR3, as DNA: TGTGCCAGCAGCGAAGACCCCTCTGGGGCCAACGTCCTGACTTTC. Amino acid sequence: CASSEDPSGANVLTF.

The chain uses TRBV7-2 and TRBJ1-5; 8 positions match TRBD1. With 1 base clipped from V and 4 bases from J, the junction kept 3 bases outside the gene matches. The CDR3 totals 15 residues. Looked up from germline, CDR1 is SGHTA and CDR2 is FQGNSA. In nucleotides, the CDR3 is TGTGCCAGCAGCTTAGGGGACAGGCGAAATCAGCCCCAGCATTTT. This sequence encodes CASSLGDRRNQPQHF. Supplemented by reference TRBV7-2 and TRBJ1-5, the full variable domain reads GAGVSQSPSNKVTEKGKDVELRCDPISGHTALYWYRQSLGQGLEFLIYFQGNSAPDKSGLPSDRFSAERTGGSVSTLTIQRTQQEDSAVYLCASSLGDRRNQPQHFGDGTRLSIL.

The chain combines TRBV19 with TRBJ1-5, with a possible D match to TRBD1 (5 bases). Trimming took 9 bases from V and 3 from J, leaving 15 bases between them. Germline CDR1 reads LNHDA; CDR2 reads SQIVND (reference sequence). The CDR3 loop spans 14 amino acids. The CDR3 DNA reads TGTGCCAGCCTTTCGGGGGGGTTCAATCAGCCCCAGCATTTT. This gives the protein CASLSGGFNQPQHF.

J is TRBJ1-1 and V is TRBV5-1; the D gene is possibly TRBD1 (5 bases). The CDR3 is made up of 14 amino acids. Germline loops: CDR1 SGHRS, CDR2 YFSETQ. Deletions cut 2 bases from V and 10 bases from J, with 18 bases between. CDR3 amino acids: CASSFNPGGAGAFF. CDR3 DNA: TGCGCCAGCAGCTTTAATCCCGGGGGTGCGGGAGCTTTCTTT. The entire variable domain, with the rest obtained from reference TRBV5-1 and TRBJ1-1, is as follows: KAGVTQTPRYLIKTRGQQVTLSCSPISGHRSVSWYQQTPGQGLQFLFEYFSETQRNKGNFPGRFSGRQFSNSRSEMNVSTLELGDSALYLCASSFNPGGAGAFFGQGTRLTVV.